The 11 T cell receptor beta chains below all came from one sample that was sequenced in a study of radiotherapy plus CTLA-4 blockade in lung cancer. The table came from immunoSEQ multiplex PCR; TCRdb's copy has only in-frame clones and leaves some out. The repertoire consists of about 87,000 clones, with about 88% occurring once and the leading ten covering about a sixth. Sequencing was performed on peripheral blood, taken from a patient treated with radiotherapy plus ipilimumab. These receptors were obtained from a human donor with non-small cell lung cancer that progressed on radiotherapy plus ipilimumab.

A single count supports this clone. The chain couples TRBV13 to TRBJ2-7, with TRBD2 matching over 8 bases. The V gene end was trimmed by 7 bases and the J gene end by 2 bases; junction bases not matched to a gene: 10. The CDR3 totals 15 residues. Germline assignment: CDR1 PRHDT and CDR2 FYEKMQ (reference sequence). DNA of the CDR3: TGTGCCAGCACCGAAAGCGGGAGTCCCCCCTACGAGCAGTACTTC. Translating it yields CASTESGSPPYEQYF.

J is TRBJ1-2 and V is TRBV30, with 7 bases aligning to TRBD1. This CDR3 has 14 residues. J was trimmed by 1 base and V by 4 bases; bases with no gene match: 6. The germline V gene has CDR1 GTSNPN and CDR2 SVGIG (reference sequence). The CDR3 loop is CAWTRDSLNYGYTF. The CDR3 DNA sequence: TGTGCCTGGACGCGGGACAGTCTTAACTATGGCTACACCTTC.

The V gene is TRBV6-5, the J gene TRBJ1-5; the D is unclear. The length of the CDR3 is 14 residues. The germline CDR1 and CDR2 sequences are MNHEY and SVGAGI. The V end lost 6 bases, the J end lost 2 bases, and 11 bases lay between the germline ends. The CDR3 is CASRALGGNQPQHF. In DNA, the CDR3 is TGTGCCAGCAGAGCCCTCGGTGGCAATCAGCCCCAGCATTTT.

The rearrangement uses TRBV11-2 and TRBJ1-6; maybe TRBD1 (6 bases). V was clipped by 6 bases and J by 5 bases, with 14 bases between them. The germline gives CDR1 SGHAT, CDR2 FQNNGV. The CDR3 has 15 amino acids. The chain's CDR3 is CASSLEGGHNSPLHF. The CDR3 coding sequence is TGTGCCAGCAGTCTAGAAGGGGGGCATAATTCACCCCTCCACTTT.

The chain carries TRBV30 and TRBJ2-1; 8 nucleotides line up with TRBD2. Per germline, CDR1 GTSNPN and CDR2 SVGIG (reference sequence). V dropped 2 bases and J dropped 3; count of bases not matched to a gene: 3. The CDR3 runs 14 residues. CDR3: CAWSRGLGYNEQFF. The CDR3 DNA follows: TGTGCCTGGAGTAGGGGACTAGGCTACAATGAGCAGTTCTTC.

V usage is TRBV7-3 and J usage is TRBJ1-3; D gene uncertain. This CDR3 spans 13 amino acids. With 4 bases removed from V and 4 bases from J, the gap between germline ends came to 8 bases. Germline lookup yields CDR1 SGHTA and CDR2 FQGTGA. The CDR3 is CASSSAAGNTIYF. The CDR3 nucleotides read TGTGCCAGCAGCTCGGCGGCCGGAAACACCATATATTTT.

This clone showed up just a few times. This chain uses TRBV9 with TRBJ2-2; 7 nucleotides align to TRBD2. The CDR3 covers 12 residues. The V gene's germline CDR1 is SGDLS and CDR2 YYNGEE. V lost 7 bases and J lost 7; bases outside the gene matches: 4. CDR3 sequence (DNA): TGTGCCAGCTCCCGGGGGGTCGGGGAGCTGTTTTTT. This gives the protein CASSRGVGELFF.

V and J are TRBV28 and TRBJ2-7, with TRBD1 as a possible D gene (5 bases). CDR1 and CDR2 from the germline V gene are MDHEN and SYDVKM. The CDR3 is 11 amino acids. V lost 5 bases to trimming and J lost 3 bases, with 5 bases between them. In DNA, the CDR3 is TGTGCCAGCAGTCAGGGCTACGAGCAGTACTTC. This codes for CASSQGYEQYF. Complete variable domain (other parts from reference TRBV28 and TRBJ2-7): DVKVTQSSRYLVKRTGEKVFLECVQDMDHENMFWYRQDPGLGLRLIYFSYDVKMKEKGDIPEGYSVSREKKERFSLILESASTNQTSMYLCASSQGYEQYFGPGTRLTVT.

This chain uses TRBV14 with TRBJ1-2, with D possibly TRBD1 on 6 matching bases. This CDR3 region has 11 residues. V was clipped by 3 bases and J by 7 bases, with 6 bases between them. Per germline, CDR1 SGHDN and CDR2 FVKESK. The CDR3 here is CASSQGAGYTF. The DNA of the CDR3 is TGTGCCAGCAGCCAGGGGGCTGGCTACACCTTC.

V usage is TRBV2 and J usage is TRBJ2-5, with D perhaps matching TRBD2 (7 bases). TRBJ2-7 explains the end of the DNA better; the J call may be wrong. There are 13 residues in the CDR3. The germline V gene encodes CDR1 SNHLY and CDR2 FYNNEI. CDR3 bases: TGTGCCAGCAGTGGGGGGGGCGGAAACGAGCAGTACTTC. Translating it yields CASSGGGGNEQYF.

The V call is TRBV6-5, the J call TRBJ1-3; weak D call: TRBD1 (5 bases). Trimming removed 2 bases at V and 0 bases at J, with 11 bases between. This CDR3 has 16 residues. Germline CDR1 and CDR2: MNHEY and SVGAGI. The CDR3 region is CASSYGAPSSGNTIYF. CDR3 bases: TGTGCCAGCAGTTACGGGGCCCCTAGCTCTGGAAACACCATATATTTT.